This TCR beta chain was captured by sequencing in a study of CD8+CD57+ T cells in acquired aplastic anemia (dated by TCRdb to 2016 to 2018). Context from the whole study: A mean of about 3.2 ug of DNA, ranging from roughly 0.18 to 30 ug, was extracted from sorted CD4+ and CD8+ cells. Mean read counts for healthy donor samples were roughly 10 million for CD4+ cells and 11.0 million for CD8+ cells.

Profiling of TCR beta VDJ combinations and CDR3 sequences used genomic DNA as the template. An Illumina HiSeq 2000 was used for TCR repertoire sequencing. The source study handled its data this way. Repertoire assessment relied on Simpson's diversity index, CDR3 size and DJ length profiles, and TRBV/TRBJ rearrangement plots. Whichever DNA sequence was most abundant in the deep sequencing data was defined as the immunodominant clone. CDR3 amino acid sequences were screened for sharing across subjects and were compared with published repertoires and the VDJdb database. TCRdb redid the processing of the public reads, applying fastp at Q25 and MiXCR, and retained in-frame beta chains. A single entry per CDR3 protein holds the most common genes and DNA from its merged rows. The V and J calls follow TCRdb's processing rather than the paper's. The sample table lists about 68,000 distinct CDR3 sequences, roughly 50% of them with a count of one. In total, the top ten clones hold roughly 8% of the sample.

Remarks on this clonotype: The antigen it binds to is not known. No much larger clone is present one base from it, and per-base qualities are unavailable.

What the research found in general, with its limitations: Around 31 CD8+ CDR3 sequences were shared between patients and controls but appeared highly expressed in patients and within their immunodominant clones. Patients and healthy controls showed no significant difference in CD8+ Simpson's diversity (P=0.060).

TCR repertoires of sorted CD4+ and CD8+ blood T cells from severe aplastic anemia patients and healthy subjects were deep-sequenced in the study. Ficoll-Paque density gradient centrifugation was used to isolate peripheral blood mononuclear cells. CD4+ and CD8+ T cells were sorted by FACS or magnetic beads before DNA extraction. The CDR3 has 14 amino acids, counting the end cysteine and phenylalanine. CDR3 DNA is the only sequence kept; it has 42 bases, read in frame from the first base. V is pruned by 2 bases and J by 7 bases, leaving 5 bases of the junction without a gene match. The germline V gene (reference sequence) provides CDR1 LNHDA and CDR2 SQIVND.

Rearrangement joined TRBV19 to TRBJ1-5; 7 of the junction bases match TRBD1. Sequenced: sorted CD4+, CD8+, or CD8+CD57+ T cells (not recorded which) from PBMCs. The origin of this receptor is a human donor in good health, serving as a control. At the DNA level, the sequence is TGTGCCAGTAGTATATGGCAGGGGGACCAGCCCCAGCATTTT. This codes for CASSIWQGDQPQHF. With all but the CDR3 taken from the reference TRBV19 and TRBJ1-5 genes, the full variable domain is: DGGITQSPKYLFRKEGQNVTLSCEQNLNHDAMYWYRQDPGQGLRLIYYSQIVNDFQKGDIAEGYSVSREKKESFPLTVTSAQKNPTAFYLCASSIWQGDQPQHFGDGTRLSIL.